Here is one T cell receptor beta chain with its context. This CDR3 region has 16 residues. Germline lookup yields CDR1 SGDLS and CDR2 YYNGEE. V lost 0 bases to trimming and J lost 5 bases; unmatched junction nucleotides: 8. Original handling: Estimation of nucleated cell counts relied on the amplification of reference gene primers. TCRdb keeps only in-frame clones here, not all; method: immunoSEQ multiplex PCR. The V and J calls and clone size are taken from that table; D and trimming were inferred from the DNA. The data show 360,000 or so clones, around 91% seen once. The data originate from a study of blood T cell repertoires in COVID-19. The wider study: T cells, B-cell-depleted T cells, or PBMCs supplied cDNA or gDNA.

The J gene is TRBJ2-7, the V gene TRBV9; 10 bases align to TRBD1. Sequenced input: peripheral blood. The sequence was obtained from a man between 18 and 29 years old with active or convalescent COVID-19. This CDR3 is CASSVAPGQGRHEQYF. CDR3 DNA sequence: TGTGCCAGCAGCGTAGCGCCGGGACAGGGGAGGCACGAGCAGTACTTC.